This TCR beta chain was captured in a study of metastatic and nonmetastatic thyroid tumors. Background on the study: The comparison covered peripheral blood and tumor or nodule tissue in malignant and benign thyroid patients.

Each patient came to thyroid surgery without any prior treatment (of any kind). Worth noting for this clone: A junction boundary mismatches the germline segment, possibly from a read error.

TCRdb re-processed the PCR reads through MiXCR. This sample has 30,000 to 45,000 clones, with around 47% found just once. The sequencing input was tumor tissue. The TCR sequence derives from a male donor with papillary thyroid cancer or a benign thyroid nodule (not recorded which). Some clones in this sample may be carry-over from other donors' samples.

Here the CDR3 DNA reads TGTGCCAGCAGCATGACAGAGTCTGACGAGCAGCACTTC. The encoded protein is CASSMTESDEQHF. The chain joins TRBV7-2 to TRBJ2-7; TRBD1 is a possible D gene (5 bases). Germline-derived CDR1 and CDR2 are SGHTA and FQGNSA. The CDR3 is made up of 13 amino acids.